This TCR beta chain was recovered during a study of CD8+ T cells in alopecia areata. Study as a whole: Each day, treated patients took oral tofacitinib twice, at 5 to 10 mg per dose. Study-wide results and caveats: Higher clonality than in normal scalp was seen in lesional scalp, especially alopecia totalis/universalis. There were also resident alphabeta T cells of normal skin sequenced in scalp samples.

Trimming removed 6 bases at V and 9 bases at J, with 12 bases between. CDR3 length: 12 amino acids. Per the germline V gene, CDR1 is MGHDK and CDR2 is SYGVNS. RNA, once extracted, was reverse transcribed into cDNA for use as the sequencing template. Assay: immunoSEQ multiplex PCR; the TCRdb copy retains only in-frame clones and omits some. The repertoire has over 95,000 clones, 41% of them found once; the top ten carry approximately 1.5%. In this sample, this clone turned up a few times. The antigen remains undetermined. The clonotype was recovered from a human donor with alopecia areata. The chain links TRBV25-1 to TRBJ2-4; D gene uncertain. Sequencing input: CD4+ T cells sorted from blood. For the CDR3, the DNA is TGTGCCAGCAGCGGGCCCCCCAGCATTCAGTACTTC. Residues: CASSGPPSIQYF.